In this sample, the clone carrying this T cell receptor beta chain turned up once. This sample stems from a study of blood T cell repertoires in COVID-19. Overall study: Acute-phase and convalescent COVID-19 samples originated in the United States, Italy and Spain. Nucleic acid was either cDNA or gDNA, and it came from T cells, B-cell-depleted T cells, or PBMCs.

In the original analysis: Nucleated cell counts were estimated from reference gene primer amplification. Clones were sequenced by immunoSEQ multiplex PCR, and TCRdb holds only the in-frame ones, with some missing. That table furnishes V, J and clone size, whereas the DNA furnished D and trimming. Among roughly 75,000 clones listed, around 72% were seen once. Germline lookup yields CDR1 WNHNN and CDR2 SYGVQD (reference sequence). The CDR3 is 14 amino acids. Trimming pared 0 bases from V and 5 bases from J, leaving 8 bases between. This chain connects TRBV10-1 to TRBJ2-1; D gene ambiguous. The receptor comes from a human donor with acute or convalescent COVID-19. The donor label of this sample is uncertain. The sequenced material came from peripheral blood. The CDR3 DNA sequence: TGCGCCAGCAGTGAGTCCCGTCTAGACAATGAGCAGTTCTTC. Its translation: CASSESRLDNEQFF.